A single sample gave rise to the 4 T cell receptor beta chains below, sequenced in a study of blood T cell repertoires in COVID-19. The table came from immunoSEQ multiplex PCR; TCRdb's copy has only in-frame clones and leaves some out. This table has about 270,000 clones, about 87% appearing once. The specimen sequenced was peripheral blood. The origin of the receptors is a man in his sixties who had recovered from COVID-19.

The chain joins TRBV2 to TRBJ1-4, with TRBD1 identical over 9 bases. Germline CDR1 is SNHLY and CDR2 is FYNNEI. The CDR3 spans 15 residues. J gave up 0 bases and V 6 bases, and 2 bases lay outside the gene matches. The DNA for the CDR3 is TGTGCCAGCAGCCGGGACAGGGCAACTAATGAAAAACTGTTTTTT. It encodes CASSRDRATNEKLFF.

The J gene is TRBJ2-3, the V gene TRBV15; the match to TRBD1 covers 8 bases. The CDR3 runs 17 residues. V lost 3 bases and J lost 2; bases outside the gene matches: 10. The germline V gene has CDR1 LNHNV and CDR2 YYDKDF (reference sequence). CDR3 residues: CATSSNPGQAYTDTQYF. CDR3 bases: TGTGCCACCAGCAGTAACCCGGGACAGGCCTACACAGATACGCAGTATTTT.

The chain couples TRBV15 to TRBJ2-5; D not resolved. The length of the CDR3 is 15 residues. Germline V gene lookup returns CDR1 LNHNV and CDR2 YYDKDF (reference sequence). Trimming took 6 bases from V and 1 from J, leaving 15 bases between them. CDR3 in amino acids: CATRSHRLTQETQYF. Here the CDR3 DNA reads TGTGCCACCAGGTCACACCGACTGACCCAAGAGACCCAGTACTTC.

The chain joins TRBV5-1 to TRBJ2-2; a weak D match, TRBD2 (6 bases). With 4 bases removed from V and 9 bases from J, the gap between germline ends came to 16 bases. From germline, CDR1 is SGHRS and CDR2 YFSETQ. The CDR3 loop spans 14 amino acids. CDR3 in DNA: TGCGCCAGCAGCCGGGACGCGGGGAGCAGGGAGCTGTTTTTT. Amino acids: CASSRDAGSRELFF.